Detailed here is one T cell receptor (beta chain). Its antigen is undetermined. The PCR used 60 Vbeta and 13 Jbeta primers. Profiled with immunoSEQ multiplex PCR; TCRdb holds only in-frame clones, not every one. The table lists about 140,000 clones, roughly 84% of them singletons, with around 2.5% in the top ten. These data come from a study of cytomegalovirus exposure and HLA in healthy donors. V lost 3 bases and J lost 0, with 21 bases in between. The germline CDR1 and CDR2 sequences are SGHTA and FQGNSA. The CDR3 has 19 amino acids. Findings of the study overall: Some V segments (TRBV6-2 and TRBV6-3 among them) were excluded as indistinguishable.

This chain joins TRBV7-2 and TRBJ1-3; D is possibly TRBD1 (5 bases). The specimen was PBMCs. The sequence derives from a boy between 2 and 15 years old in good health and CMV-seronegative. CDR3: CASSFPGWGGFPSGNTIYF. In nucleotides, the CDR3 is TGTGCCAGCAGCTTCCCCGGTTGGGGGGGGTTCCCCTCTGGAAACACCATATATTTT.